This T cell receptor beta chain was observed in a study of cytomegalovirus exposure and HLA in healthy donors. The CDR3 loop spans 12 amino acids. The ends were cut back, 2 bases at V and 14 bases at J, with 14 bases in the middle. Per germline, CDR1 SGHRS and CDR2 YFSETQ. Here immunoSEQ multiplex PCR was the method, and the copy in TCRdb shows in-frame clones only, minus some. This sample has about 64,000 clones; about 89% occur once, and the top ten carry over 1.5%. The receptor comes from a woman younger than 30 in good health and CMV-seronegative. Material for sequencing was PBMCs. This chain connects TRBV5-1 to TRBJ2-1; D unresolved. Written as DNA, the CDR3 is TGCGCCAGCAGCTTTTTACAAGGCCGGGAGTTCTTC. Protein product: CASSFLQGREFF.